The 27 T cell receptor beta chains below were found in one sample sequenced in a study of tumor-infiltrating lymphocytes in glioblastoma multiforme. Three nested ARM-PCR rounds with V-beta and C-beta primers built TCRB libraries. TCRdb re-analysed the multiplex PCR reads in MiXCR, keeping a single row per CDR3 protein. The top ten hold approximately 40% of the sample, which has about 11,000 distinct CDR3 sequences, roughly 70% seen once. Source material: brain tumor tissue. These receptors all come from a male donor with glioblastoma.

About this clonotype itself: One junction end disagrees with the germline gene, perhaps due to a read error. The chain carries TRBV11-2 and TRBJ2-1, with D possibly TRBD2 on 5 matching bases. Germline CDR1 reads SGHAT; CDR2 reads FQNNGV. This CDR3 comprises 14 residues. DNA of the CDR3: TGTGCCAGCAGCTTGAGCGGAGTTTACAATGAGCAGCTCTTC. Its protein is CASSLSGVYNEQLF.

Remarks on this clonotype: The junction does not match germline at one end; this may be a read error. This chain joins TRBV11-2 and TRBJ2-1; 7 bases line up with TRBD1. The germline CDR1 and CDR2 sequences are SGHAT and FQNNGV. This CDR3 is built from 15 residues. The CDR3 loop is CASSRPTGIYNDHIF. The CDR3 DNA follows: TGTGCCAGCAGCCGCCCGACAGGGATTTACAATGACCACATCTTC.

This clonotype appeared once. J is TRBJ2-2 and V is TRBV12-3 or TRBV12-4; 11 nucleotides match TRBD2. The CDR3 totals 15 residues. The V segment lost 6 bases and the J segment 1 base; nucleotides outside the gene matches: 1. This CDR3 is CASSLAGGNTGELFF. CDR3 DNA sequence: TGTGCCAGCAGCCTAGCGGGGGGGAACACCGGGGAGCTGTTTTTT.

Worth noting for this clonotype: A read error may produce the germline difference seen at one junction end. This chain uses TRBV24-1 with TRBJ2-2; TRBD1 or TRBD2 may be the D gene (5 bases each). Germline V lookup: CDR1 KGHDR, CDR2 SFDVKD. The CDR3 loop spans 15 amino acids. CDR3 DNA sequence: TGTGCCACCAGTGATCCCTCAGAGGACACCGGGGAGCCGTTTTTT. Protein product: CATSDPSEDTGEPFF.

The chain couples TRBV6-5 to TRBJ2-7; 11 bases map to TRBD1. CDR1 is MNHEY and CDR2 is SVGAGI in the germline V gene. V lost 5 bases to trimming and J lost 3 bases; unmatched junction nucleotides: 6. This CDR3 spans 15 amino acids. The CDR3 region is CASSDTGTGGYEQYF. The CDR3 bases are TGTGCCAGCAGTGATACCGGGACAGGGGGCTACGAGCAGTACTTC.

A single count supports this clonotype. The chain links TRBV29-1 to TRBJ2-5; 8 bases agree with TRBD1. The CDR3 totals 12 residues. V shed 7 bases and J 5 bases; nucleotides not matched to a gene: 6. Looked up from germline, CDR1 is SQVTM and CDR2 is ANQGSEA. The CDR3 nucleotides read TGCAGCGGGGGACAGGCGGGGGAGACCCAGTACTTC. This gives the protein CSGGQAGETQYF.

This chain links TRBV6-1 with TRBJ2-3; D may be TRBD1 or TRBD2 (5 bases each). V was trimmed by 3 bases and J by 0 bases, leaving 22 bases between them. The germline V gene has CDR1 MNHNS and CDR2 SASEGT. The CDR3 runs to 19 residues. Written as DNA, the CDR3 is TGTGCCAGCAGTGACTTCCCTATCGGGACGTCAACTAGCACAGATACGCAGTATTTT. Translation gives CASSDFPIGTSTSTDTQYF.

With respect to this clonotype: At one boundary the junction diverges from the germline segment, which might be a read error. The chain links TRBV11-2 to TRBJ1-2, with TRBD1 matching over 9 bases. CDR3 length equals 16 residues. Germline CDR1 reads SGHAT; CDR2 reads FQNNGV. The CDR3 spells CARSPLKGQGVGGYIF. The CDR3 nucleotides read TGTGCCCGCAGCCCCCTGAAGGGACAGGGCGTTGGTGGATACATCTTC.

This clonotype was recorded at least ten times. Given a much more abundant clone one base away, this may be a read error. The chain carries TRBV6-5 and TRBJ1-4; D not certain. CDR1 and CDR2 (germline): MNHEY, SVGAGI. The CDR3 has 15 residues. Trimming pared 6 bases from V and 3 bases from J, leaving 14 bases between. In DNA form, the CDR3 reads TGTGCCAGCAGCCTTAATGTTGCAGCTAATGAAAAACTGTTTTTT. This translates into CASSLNVAANEKLFF.

This clonotype was found a few times. One junction end disagrees with the germline gene, perhaps due to a read error. This sequence joins TRBV29-1 and TRBJ1-4; 10 bases are a match to TRBD1. The CDR3 extends over 14 amino acids. The germline V gene has CDR1 SQVTM and CDR2 ANQGSEA. The CDR3 DNA sequence: TGCAGCGTTGGGACAGGGGGGACTGATGAGAAACTGTTTTTT. Amino acid sequence: CSVGTGGTDEKLFF.

About this clonotype itself: A much larger clone is a single base away; this may be a read error. The chain combines TRBV11-1 with TRBJ2-5, with D tentatively TRBD1 or TRBD2 (5 bases each). The CDR3 extends over 15 amino acids. V was cut by 1 base and J by 3 bases, with 12 bases left in between. Germline CDR1 is SGHAT and CDR2 is FQDESV (reference sequence). The CDR3 DNA follows: TGTGCCAGCAGCTTAGGGGGACGAGTCAAAGAGACCCAGTACTTC. This codes for CASSLGGRVKETQYF.

This clonotype came up a few times. The rearrangement links TRBV6-2 or TRBV6-3 to TRBJ2-4; TRBD2 might be the D (6 bases). CDR1 MNHEY and CDR2 SVGEGT come from the germline V gene. Trimming stripped 1 base from V and 8 bases from J, with 15 bases between. The CDR3 has 15 residues. Here the CDR3 reads CASSYLDGRRDIQYF. The CDR3 bases are TGTGCCAGCAGTTACTTGGACGGGAGACGTGACATTCAGTACTTC.

As regards this clonotype: No conserved phenylalanine or tryptophan ends this CDR3, so it is likely a read error. V usage is TRBV11-2 and J usage is TRBJ2-3; no clear D gene. Germline values: CDR1 SGHAT, CDR2 FQNNGV. This CDR3 spans 14 amino acids. In DNA, the CDR3 is TGTGCCAGTAGCTTAGACGGACCCCTAGGTACGCAGTATCTT. Amino acid sequence: CASSLDGPLGTQYL.

Only a few counts were recorded for this clonotype. This could be a read error, since a much larger clone is one nucleotide away. It is likely a read error, because the conserved phenylalanine at the end of the CDR3 is missing. J is TRBJ2-1 and V is TRBV7-9; 9 nucleotides align to TRBD1. The V gene end was trimmed by 0 bases and the J gene end by 8 bases; junction bases not matched to a gene: 5. This CDR3 has 15 amino acids. Germline loops: CDR1 SEHNR, CDR2 FQNEAQ (reference sequence). The DNA for the CDR3 is TGTGCCAGCAGCTTAGCGGACAGGGGAATCGATGAGCAGTTCCTC. Protein: CASSLADRGIDEQFL.

The chain employs TRBV12-3 or TRBV12-4 and TRBJ2-1, with D tentatively TRBD2 (6 bases). Trimming took 3 bases from V and 7 from J, leaving 7 bases between them. The CDR3 extends over 12 amino acids. The CDR3 spells CASSFAGNEQFF. Written as DNA, the CDR3 is TGTGCCAGCAGTTTTGCGGGGAATGAGCAGTTCTTC.

V is TRBV6-6 and J is TRBJ2-1; 9 bases line up with TRBD2. This CDR3 contains 15 residues. Germline V gives CDR1 MNHNY, CDR2 SVGAGI (reference sequence). The V gene end was trimmed by 4 bases and the J gene end by 1 base; junction bases not matched to a gene: 2. The CDR3 spells CASSSAGGSYNEQFF. CDR3 nucleotide sequence: TGTGCCAGCAGTTCGGCGGGAGGGTCCTACAATGAGCAGTTCTTC.

The J gene is TRBJ2-1, the V gene TRBV6-2 or TRBV6-3; D not resolved. This CDR3 contains 13 residues. V was pared by 3 bases and J by 4 bases, with 7 bases between. Germline lookup yields CDR1 MNHEY and CDR2 SVGEGT. The CDR3 sequence: CASSYWGYNEQFF. Written as DNA, the CDR3 is TGTGCCAGCAGTTATTGGGGTTACAATGAGCAGTTCTTC.

This chain joins TRBV6-4 and TRBJ2-1; maybe TRBD1 (6 bases). Between the trimmed V and J ends, which lost 4 bases and 5 bases, there was a span of 9 bases. The CDR3 loop spans 13 amino acids. Looked up from germline, CDR1 is MRHNA and CDR2 is SNTAGT. The CDR3 DNA follows: TGTGCCAGCAGTGGCACAGGGAACAATGAGCAGTTCTTC. Translated: CASSGTGNNEQFF.

This chain links TRBV11-2 with TRBJ2-2; 8 positions agree with TRBD1. The CDR3 is made up of 15 amino acids. Germline CDR1 reads SGHAT; CDR2 reads FQNNGV. V gave up 3 bases and J gave up 10 bases; unmatched junction bases: 10. CDR3 DNA: TGTGCCAGCAGCTTGGACAGGGCACAGACGAAGGAGCTGTTTTTT. It codes for CASSLDRAQTKELFF.

This chain connects TRBV6-2 or TRBV6-3 to TRBJ1-1; 7 bases fit TRBD1. CDR3 length: 12 amino acids. V dropped 5 bases and J dropped 6; count of bases not matched to a gene: 3. Germline V lookup: CDR1 MNHEY, CDR2 SVGEGT. CDR3 sequence: CASSPDRAEAFF. The CDR3 DNA sequence: TGTGCCAGCAGTCCAGACAGGGCTGAAGCTTTCTTT.

Regarding this clonotype: Sequence at one end of the junction differs from germline and may be a read error. This chain uses TRBV11-2 with TRBJ2-7; D perhaps matches TRBD2 (5 bases). Germline CDR1 SGHAT, CDR2 FQNNGV. This CDR3 spans 15 amino acids. The CDR3 spells CASGFSSLILYEQYF. CDR3 coding DNA: TGTGCCAGCGGCTTCTCTAGCCTAATACTATACGAGCAGTACTTC.

This clonotype has a count of ten or more. The chain is built from TRBV6-5 and TRBJ2-7; no clear D. V lost 1 base, J lost 5 bases, and 15 bases lay in between. The V gene's germline CDR1 is MNHEY and CDR2 SVGAGI. The CDR3 runs to 15 residues. The CDR3, as DNA: TGTGCCAGCAGTTACTTCTCGGCAAGCCAGCACGAGCAGTACTTC. Translation gives CASSYFSASQHEQYF.

This clonotype was seen more than once but under ten times. The junction differs from germline at one of its ends, possibly a read error. The V call is TRBV20-1, the J call TRBJ2-3; possibly TRBD1 for D (5 bases). This CDR3 has 13 amino acids. Germline V gives CDR1 DFQATT, CDR2 SNEGSKA (reference sequence). As DNA, the CDR3 is TGCAGTGCCTCCAGACAGTCCACAGATACACAGTATTTT. Residues: CSASRQSTDTQYF.

The chain joins TRBV11-2 to TRBJ2-5; TRBD2 matches at 8 bases. The CDR3 contains 13 residues. J gave up 1 base and V 8 bases, and 3 bases lay outside the gene matches. Looked up from germline, CDR1 is SGHAT and CDR2 is FQNNGV. The CDR3 sequence is CASPGGGQETQYF. DNA for the CDR3: TGTGCCAGCCCCGGGGGGGGCCAAGAGACCCAGTACTTC.

The J gene is TRBJ2-1, the V gene TRBV11-1, with TRBD2 matching over 7 bases. The CDR3 contains 15 residues. Per germline, CDR1 SGHAT and CDR2 FQDESV (reference sequence). Trimming cost V 0 bases and J 1 base; bases outside gene matches: 0. The DNA for the CDR3 is TGTGCCAGCAGCTTAGCGGGAGGGTCCTACAATGAGCAGTTCTTC. Protein: CASSLAGGSYNEQFF. The complete variable domain, with remaining parts taken from reference TRBV11-1 and TRBJ2-1, reads EAEVAQSPRYKITEKSQAVAFWCDPISGHATLYWYRQILGQGPELLVQFQDESVVDDSQLPKDRFSAERLKGVDSTLKIQPAELGDSAMYLCASSLAGGSYNEQFFGPGTRLTVL.

This clonotype was found a few times. V and J are TRBV12-3 or TRBV12-4 and TRBJ1-6, with a weak D call TRBD1 (6 bases). The CDR3 loop spans 15 amino acids. Between the trimmed V and J ends, which lost 4 bases and 6 bases, there was a span of 13 bases. For the CDR3, the DNA is TGTGCCAGCAGTTCTAGGACAGATTTTAATTCACCCCTCCACTTT. Protein sequence: CASSSRTDFNSPLHF.

As concerns this clonotype: Mismatch with germline at one junction end may stem from a read error. V usage is TRBV20-1 and J usage is TRBJ2-7, with 7 bases that match TRBD2. CDR1 and CDR2 (germline): DFQATT, SNEGSKA (reference sequence). The CDR3 sequence is 14 residues long. The CDR3, as DNA: TGCAGTGCGTTACTAGCGAGGGCCTCCTACAAGCAGTACTTC. It encodes CSALLARASYKQYF.